This TCR beta chain was observed in a study of blood T cell repertoires in COVID-19. Study summary: The origin of the acute and convalescent COVID-19 samples was the United States, Italy and Spain. Sample material is recorded as cDNA or gDNA derived from T cells, B-cell-depleted T cells, or PBMCs.

As processed by the authors: How many nucleated cells were present was estimated from reference gene primer amplification. Assay used: immunoSEQ multiplex PCR; TCRdb lists only in-frame clones, some missing. D and trimming were read from the DNA, whereas the V and J calls and clone size are those reported in that table. The sample holds around 40,000 clones, about nine tenths seen once. Trimming shortened V by 5 bases and J by 7 bases, and 8 bases separated the two germline ends. The CDR3 has 12 amino acids. Sequenced: peripheral blood. The V gene is TRBV12-3 or TRBV12-4, the J gene TRBJ1-4; the D is unclear. The sequence came from a human donor in a cohort sampled during active COVID-19. The CDR3 sequence: CASSHGGEKLFF. The DNA for the CDR3 is TGTGCCAGCAGTCACGGAGGTGAAAAACTGTTTTTT.